These 26 T cell receptor beta chains share one sample of origin, sequenced in a study of T cells in Graves' hyperthyroidism and ophthalmopathy. TCR beta CDR3 sequences were amplified from RNA transcripts. The HTBI primer set drove a first-round RT-PCR of the TCR CDR3. Using its own MiXCR run on the multiplex PCR reads, TCRdb lists one record per CDR3 protein. The data contain over 200,000 distinct CDR3 sequences, 15% to 20% of them singletons. Sequenced: blood. The receptors stem from a man aged 50 to 59 with Graves' hyperthyroidism.

The chain combines TRBV18 with TRBJ2-3; the match to TRBD2 covers 12 bases. The CDR3 contains 16 residues. Unmatched junction bases numbered 8, after V lost 3 bases and J lost 7 bases. Germline V gene data show CDR1 as KGHSH and CDR2 as LQKENI. The CDR3 bases are TGTGCCAGCTCACCCCGGACTAGCGGGACTGGGAATACGCAGTATTTT. Translated, it gives CASSPRTSGTGNTQYF.

In its sample, this clonotype was seen many times. The chain combines TRBV28 with TRBJ1-1; 7 bases match TRBD1. CDR1 MDHEN and CDR2 SYDVKM come from the germline V gene. V gave up 5 bases and J gave up 1 base; unmatched junction bases: 7. CDR3 length: 15 residues. The CDR3 is CASSPDREKNTEAFF. The CDR3 DNA follows: TGTGCCAGCAGTCCAGACAGGGAGAAGAACACTGAAGCTTTCTTT.

The sample holds many counts of this clonotype. The chain uses TRBV7-2 and TRBJ2-1; 8 positions match TRBD1. V lost 5 bases, J lost 2 bases, and 11 bases stayed unmatched. CDR3 length: 17 amino acids. CDR1 is SGHTA and CDR2 is FQGNSA in the germline V gene. The CDR3 nucleotides are TGTGCCAGCAGCCTCGGCTTCAGGGGGCCGGCCTACAATGAGCAGTTCTTC. As protein: CASSLGFRGPAYNEQFF. Filled out from reference TRBV7-2 and TRBJ2-1, the complete variable domain reads GAGVSQSPSNKVTEKGKDVELRCDPISGHTALYWYRQSLGQGLEFLIYFQGNSAPDKSGLPSDRFSAERTGGSVSTLTIQRTQQEDSAVYLCASSLGFRGPAYNEQFFGPGTRLTVL.

CDR3 amino acids: CATSEAGSAAGELFF. The CDR3 nucleotides read TGTGCCACCAGTGAGGCCGGGTCTGCCGCCGGGGAGCTGTTTTTT. The rearrangement joins TRBV24-1 to TRBJ2-2; D gene ambiguous. Trimming cost V 4 bases and J 6 bases, with 14 bases left between them. CDR3 length equals 15 residues. Germline V gene data show CDR1 as KGHDR and CDR2 as SFDVKD.

In its sample, this clonotype was seen many times. The V gene is TRBV28, the J gene TRBJ2-7; 7 nucleotides match TRBD2. This CDR3 has 16 amino acids. V lost 1 base to trimming and J lost 4 bases; unmatched junction nucleotides: 10. Looked up from germline, CDR1 is MDHEN and CDR2 is SYDVKM. The CDR3 reads CASSLLGAGEGYEQYF. As DNA, the CDR3 is TGTGCCAGCAGTTTATTAGGCGCGGGAGAGGGGTACGAGCAGTACTTC. Complete variable domain (other parts from reference TRBV28 and TRBJ2-7): DVKVTQSSRYLVKRTGEKVFLECVQDMDHENMFWYRQDPGLGLRLIYFSYDVKMKEKGDIPEGYSVSREKKERFSLILESASTNQTSMYLCASSLLGAGEGYEQYFGPGTRLTVT.

Comments on this clonotype: This may arise from a read error, as a much more abundant clone is one base away. The J gene is TRBJ2-7, the V gene TRBV12-3 or TRBV12-4; the match to TRBD2 covers 7 bases. V shed 5 bases and J 0 bases; nucleotides not matched to a gene: 10. This CDR3 is 16 amino acids long. The CDR3 region is CASSTRAGISSYEQYF. Here the CDR3 DNA reads TGTGCCAGCAGTACCCGAGCGGGAATAAGCTCCTACGAGCAGTACTTC.

Many counts were recorded for this clonotype. The chain employs TRBV28 and TRBJ1-1, with D maybe TRBD1 (6 bases). Germline assignment: CDR1 MDHEN and CDR2 SYDVKM. V was cut by 1 base and J by 11 bases, with 14 bases left in between. The CDR3 covers 13 residues. DNA of the CDR3: TGTGCCAGCAGTTTATTGGGGGGCCGAGCGGCTTTCTTT. Translating it yields CASSLLGGRAAFF.

This clonotype appeared many times. The chain uses TRBV6-2 or TRBV6-3 and TRBJ2-5; 10 bases are shared with TRBD2. Germline V CDR1 and CDR2: MNHEY, SVGEGT. This CDR3 region has 16 residues. V lost 2 bases to trimming and J lost 4 bases; unmatched junction nucleotides: 7. CDR3 in DNA: TGTGCCAGCAGTTACAATGGTCTAGCGGGAGTAGAGACCCAGTACTTC. This encodes CASSYNGLAGVETQYF.

The table lists this clonotype with many counts. J is TRBJ2-3 and V is TRBV12-3 or TRBV12-4; D uncertain. This CDR3 spans 14 amino acids. Trimming took 2 bases from V and 2 from J, leaving 8 bases between them. In nucleotides, the CDR3 is TGTGCCAGCAGTTTACGATGGGTCACAGATACGCAGTATTTT. It is translated as CASSLRWVTDTQYF.

This clonotype has at least ten counts. This chain joins TRBV30 and TRBJ2-3, with TRBD2 matching 14 bases. Germline trimming cut 5 bases from V and 4 bases from J; bases unmatched to any gene: 8. The V gene's germline CDR1 is GTSNPN and CDR2 SVGIG (reference sequence). The CDR3 sequence is 16 residues long. CDR3 sequence: CAWGTGTSGSADTQYF. Written as DNA, the CDR3 is TGTGCCTGGGGAACCGGGACTAGCGGGAGTGCAGATACGCAGTATTTT.

This clonotype was detected a few times. The CDR3 loop is CASSPGLAGFYEQYF. In DNA, the CDR3 is TGTGCCAGCAGTCCAGGACTAGCGGGATTCTACGAGCAGTACTTC. The chain joins TRBV6-1 to TRBJ2-7, with 12 bases that match TRBD2. With 5 bases clipped from V and 3 bases from J, the junction kept 5 bases outside the gene matches. The CDR3 loop spans 15 amino acids. Germline V lookup: CDR1 MNHNS, CDR2 SASEGT.

The chain carries TRBV20-1 and TRBJ2-7, with TRBD1 matching 8 bases. V trimming: 5 bases; J trimming: 2 bases; junction bases outside the gene matches: 11. Germline assignment: CDR1 DFQATT and CDR2 SNEGSKA (reference sequence). This CDR3 spans 15 amino acids. This CDR3 is CSARPQDRDPYEQYF. Written as DNA, the CDR3 is TGCAGTGCTCGCCCCCAGGACAGGGACCCCTACGAGCAGTACTTC.

CDR3: CASSQSVGGSYEQYF. Written as DNA, the CDR3 is TGTGCCAGCAGCCAATCTGTCGGGGGATCCTACGAGCAGTACTTC. This chain uses TRBV4-2 with TRBJ2-7, with a tentative D call TRBD2 (6 bases). The CDR3 extends over 15 amino acids. CDR1 is LGHNA and CDR2 is YNFKEQ in the germline V gene. The germline V and J ends were trimmed by 2 bases and 1 base, with 12 bases remaining between them.

The chain couples TRBV12-3 or TRBV12-4 to TRBJ2-1; tentative D call: TRBD2 (6 bases). V lost 5 bases to trimming and J lost 9 bases, with 20 bases between them. The CDR3 runs 15 residues. CDR3 sequence: CASSDPAGGDPEQFF. For the CDR3, the DNA is TGTGCCAGCAGTGACCCTGCTGGCGGGGACCCTGAGCAGTTCTTC.

The chain links TRBV10-3 to TRBJ2-1; 9 nucleotides line up with TRBD2. After removal of 6 bases from V and 1 base from J, the junction contained 7 bases not matched to a gene. This CDR3 has 16 amino acids. CDR1 ENHRY and CDR2 SYGVKD come from the germline V gene. CDR3 sequence: CAIRGSGSTSYNEQFF. The CDR3 DNA sequence: TGTGCCATCAGGGGTAGCGGGAGTACGTCCTACAATGAGCAGTTCTTC.

V usage is TRBV10-3 and J usage is TRBJ2-2; 11 bases match TRBD1. V lost 5 bases, J lost 6 bases, and 2 bases stayed unmatched. Germline V lookup: CDR1 ENHRY, CDR2 SYGVKD. CDR3 length: 14 amino acids. This CDR3 is CAISPGQGAGELFF. CDR3 DNA sequence: TGTGCCATCAGTCCGGGACAGGGGGCCGGGGAGCTGTTTTTT.

Many counts were recorded for this clonotype. The genes are TRBV20-1 and TRBJ2-1; D may be TRBD1 (6 bases). V was trimmed by 3 bases and J by 5 bases, leaving 11 bases between them. This CDR3 has 13 amino acids. The germline gives CDR1 DFQATT, CDR2 SNEGSKA (reference sequence). In DNA, the CDR3 is TGCAGTGCTAGCCGGGACACCAACAATGAGCAGTTCTTC. It is translated as CSASRDTNNEQFF.

This clonotype appeared many times. This chain joins TRBV14 and TRBJ2-7; 9 bases align to TRBD2. Germline V CDR1 and CDR2: SGHDN, FVKESK. V shed 5 bases, J shed 3 bases, and the junction held 2 bases outside the gene matches. The CDR3 runs to 13 residues. Written as DNA, the CDR3 is TGTGCCAGCAGCGGACTAGCGTACTACGAGCAGTACTTC. Its protein product is CASSGLAYYEQYF.

This clonotype appeared many times. The chain couples TRBV18 to TRBJ1-1; 8 nucleotides align to TRBD1. V trimming: 0 bases; J trimming: 7 bases; junction bases outside the gene matches: 7. Germline values: CDR1 KGHSH, CDR2 LQKENI. The CDR3 totals 15 residues. CDR3 DNA sequence: TGTGCCAGCTCACCACCTGATCAGGGGGCGGGTGAAGCTTTCTTT. This encodes CASSPPDQGAGEAFF.

Many counts were recorded for this clonotype. The rearrangement uses TRBV5-1 and TRBJ2-2; D is possibly TRBD1 (5 bases). This CDR3 region has 14 residues. V dropped 5 bases and J dropped 2 bases, with 10 bases sitting between them. Looked up from germline, CDR1 is SGHRS and CDR2 is YFSETQ. The CDR3 nucleotides read TGCGCCAGCAGGACAGCCCTAAACACCGGGGAGCTGTTTTTT. Amino acids: CASRTALNTGELFF.

The rearrangement links TRBV6-1 to TRBJ1-1; the D gene is possibly TRBD1 (5 bases). The V gene's germline CDR1 is MNHNS and CDR2 SASEGT. V lost 8 bases and J 2 bases, leaving 15 bases between the germline ends. CDR3 length equals 14 residues. The CDR3 region has the DNA TGTGCCAGCGGCGAGACAGTTGGAAACACTGAAGCTTTCTTT. Encoded protein: CASGETVGNTEAFF.

The rearrangement links TRBV5-1 to TRBJ1-1; perhaps TRBD1 as D (5 bases). This CDR3 comprises 14 residues. V was cut by 4 bases and J by 1 base, with 11 bases left in between. The germline gives CDR1 SGHRS, CDR2 YFSETQ. DNA of the CDR3: TGCGCCAGCAGCCCCCGAGGGGAGAACACTGAAGCTTTCTTT. Translation: CASSPRGENTEAFF.

Many counts were recorded for this clonotype. The chain couples TRBV7-2 to TRBJ2-1; 7 bases agree with TRBD1. Looked up from germline, CDR1 is SGHTA and CDR2 is FQGNSA. V shed 5 bases and J 1 base; nucleotides not matched to a gene: 5. CDR3 length: 15 amino acids. The CDR3 loop reads CASSPDRQSYNEQFF. DNA for the CDR3: TGTGCCAGCAGCCCGGACAGGCAGTCCTACAATGAGCAGTTCTTC.

This clonotype appeared a few times. This chain uses TRBV7-3 with TRBJ2-3; D unclear. The CDR3 extends over 15 amino acids. V was clipped by 2 bases and J by 0 bases, with 9 bases between them. Germline V gene sequence: CDR1 SGHTA, CDR2 FQGTGA. The CDR3 region has the DNA TGTGCCAGCAGCTTAGGATCGTCTAGCACAGATACGCAGTATTTT. This encodes CASSLGSSSTDTQYF.

CDR3 in amino acids: CASSNREGSSTDTQYF. The DNA of the CDR3 is TGTGCCAGCAGCAATCGGGAGGGGTCTAGCACAGATACGCAGTATTTT. The chain employs TRBV7-9 and TRBJ2-3, with 8 nucleotides matching TRBD2. The CDR3 runs 16 residues. CDR1 and CDR2 from the germline V gene are SEHNR and FQNEAQ (reference sequence). V was clipped by 5 bases and J by 0 bases; unmatched bases: 7.

This clonotype was counted many times. J is TRBJ2-6 and V is TRBV6-1, with 13 bases aligning to TRBD2. CDR1 and CDR2 from the germline V gene are MNHNS and SASEGT. The V and J ends lost 8 bases and 0 bases, in that order; junction bases with no gene match: 16. This CDR3 comprises 21 residues. The CDR3 nucleotides read TGTGCCAGCTTCCCTCGGACCTGGGGACTAGCGGGAAACTCTGGGGCCAACGTCCTGACTTTC. This translates into CASFPRTWGLAGNSGANVLTF.